The 7 T cell receptor beta chains below were found in one sample sequenced in a study of cytomegalovirus exposure and HLA in healthy donors. The PCR ran on 60 Vbeta and 13 Jbeta primers. Here immunoSEQ multiplex PCR was the method, and the copy in TCRdb shows in-frame clones only, minus some. The table lists around 130,000 clones, roughly 82% of them singletons. The sequencing sample was made of PBMCs. Every receptor here comes from a young woman in good health and CMV-seropositive.

V usage is TRBV6-5 and J usage is TRBJ2-1, with 7 bases aligning to TRBD2. The CDR3 extends over 15 amino acids. With V trimmed by 8 bases and J by 1 base, 8 bases remained unmatched. The germline V gene has CDR1 MNHEY and CDR2 SVGAGI. CDR3 region: CASSPAAGSYNEQFF. CDR3 nucleotide sequence: TGTGCCAGCTCCCCCGCAGCGGGGTCCTACAATGAGCAGTTCTTC.

The CDR3 loop reads CASSLNRGFGELFF. CDR3 nucleotide sequence: TGCGCCAGCAGCTTGAACAGGGGCTTCGGGGAGCTGTTTTTT. J is TRBJ2-2 and V is TRBV5-1, with 7 bases aligning to TRBD1. V lost 1 base and J lost 7; bases outside the gene matches: 4. The germline V gene has CDR1 SGHRS and CDR2 YFSETQ. The CDR3 has 14 residues.

The chain employs TRBV14 and TRBJ2-5; D is unclear. V was trimmed by 0 bases and J by 7 bases, leaving 6 bases between them. Germline loops: CDR1 SGHDN, CDR2 FVKESK. The length of the CDR3 is 12 residues. CDR3 region: CASSQDRGTQYF. The CDR3, as DNA: TGTGCCAGCAGCCAAGACCGCGGGACCCAGTACTTC. Full variable domain (missing parts from reference TRBV14 and TRBJ2-5): EAGVTQFPSHSVIEKGQTVTLRCDPISGHDNLYWYRRVMGKEIKFLLHFVKESKQDESGMPNNRFLAERTGGTYSTLKVQPAELEDSGVYFCASSQDRGTQYFGPGTRLLVL.

The CDR3 region has the DNA TGTGCCAGCTCTCGACAGGATATGACCTACGAGCAGTACTTC. Its protein product is CASSRQDMTYEQYF. The V call is TRBV9, the J call TRBJ2-7, with D perhaps TRBD1 (6 bases). Germline CDR1 SGDLS, CDR2 YYNGEE. The ends were cut back, 7 bases at V and 2 bases at J, with 16 bases in the middle. There are 14 residues in the CDR3.

This clone was seen a few times. The rearrangement links TRBV19 to TRBJ1-1; 9 bases are a match to TRBD1. Germline-derived CDR1 and CDR2 are LNHDA and SQIVND (reference sequence). The CDR3 is 18 amino acids. Trimming removed 6 bases from V and 0 bases from J; junction bases left unmatched: 14. CDR3 protein: CASSPGTGYVDLNTEAFF. The CDR3 region has the DNA TGTGCCAGTAGCCCCGGGACAGGGTATGTGGACCTGAACACTGAAGCTTTCTTT.

This chain connects TRBV27 to TRBJ1-1, with TRBD1 identical over 7 bases. CDR1 and CDR2 from the germline V gene are MNHEY and SMNVEV (reference sequence). This CDR3 is built from 13 residues. The junction had 5 bases not matched to a gene; V was cut back by 5 bases and J by 5 bases. The CDR3 DNA is TGTGCCAGCAGTGTGAACAGGGGTACTGAAGCTTTCTTT. Protein: CASSVNRGTEAFF.

The V call is TRBV18, the J call TRBJ2-5; D perhaps matches TRBD2 (6 bases). This CDR3 is 15 amino acids long. CDR1 is KGHSH, CDR2 LQKENI, per germline. Trimming shortened V by 2 bases and J by 1 base, and 11 bases separated the two germline ends. The CDR3 nucleotides read TGTGCCAGCTCACCAGGAGGGGCAGCCCAAGAGACCCAGTACTTC. As protein: CASSPGGAAQETQYF.